The clone carrying this TCR beta chain was detected a few times. This sample stems from a study of T cell repertoires in cytomegalovirus infection. At the level of the study: Public TCR beta signatures marked donors with CMV infection and the matching HLA.

One entry per CDR3 protein results from TCRdb running MiXCR on the reads. This repertoire shows nearly 650,000 distinct CDR3 sequences, 24% found once; its top ten account for around 7.6%. Germline V gives CDR1 DFQATT, CDR2 SNEGSKA (reference sequence). The CDR3 contains 15 residues. V lost 5 bases and J lost 5, with 19 bases in between. The rearrangement uses TRBV20-1 and TRBJ2-4; D is perhaps TRBD1 or TRBD2 (5 bases each). The material sequenced was CD8+ T cells from PBMCs. The receptor comes from a human donor in good health (CMV status not recorded). Some clones in this sample may be carry-over from other donors' samples. In DNA, the CDR3 is TGCAGTGCTCGATCAAGTTGGGGGAGTCAAAACATTCAGTACTTC. This gives the protein CSARSSWGSQNIQYF.